The 17 T cell receptor beta chains given below trace back to one sample, sequenced in a study of tumor-infiltrating lymphocytes in primary liver carcinoma. It was unsorted whole blood that yielded blood RNA, and germline DNA was also extracted. A constant-region primer primed TCR beta cDNA synthesis from 400 to 550 ng of total RNA. Libraries covering TCR beta were generated through three nested multiplex PCR rounds (using a slightly modified ARM-PCR). TRBV1-TRBV30 forward primers and a C-beta reverse primer were used in the first two PCR rounds, which each ran for 10 cycles. Each CDR3 protein gets one entry after TCRdb re-called the multiplex PCR reads with MiXCR. This table has approximately 320,000 distinct CDR3 sequences, approximately 54% appearing once. The sample consisted of peripheral blood. The receptors were gathered from a young woman with primary liver carcinoma and hepatitis B virus infection.

Notes on this clonotype: Possible read error: a much larger clone is one base away. This chain uses TRBV29-1 with TRBJ2-1; D possibly corresponds to TRBD2 (6 bases). The CDR3 contains 13 residues. Germline V gene sequence: CDR1 SQVTM, CDR2 ANQGSEA. Here the CDR3 reads CSVERDLGNKQFF. CDR3 in DNA: TGCAGCGTTGAGCGGGATTTGGGCAATAAGCAGTTCTTC.

This clonotype was observed once. Germline is not matched at one junction end, which may reflect a read error. The CDR3 DNA follows: TGCGCCAGCAGCCAAGAGTGGGTTGGTTCCACAGATATGCAGTATTTT. Translating gives CASSQEWVGSTDMQYF. The chain uses TRBV4-1 and TRBJ2-3; the D is unclear. The CDR3 sequence is 16 residues long. The germline CDR1 and CDR2 sequences are MGHRA and YSYEKL.

The CDR3 protein is CASSQGLAGKNTEAFF. DNA of the CDR3: TGTGCCAGCAGTCAGGGGTTGGCAGGGAAAAACACTGAAGCTTTCTTT. V and J are TRBV12-3 or TRBV12-4 and TRBJ1-1, with D tentatively TRBD1 (6 bases). Trimming removed 5 bases at V and 2 bases at J, with 18 bases between. There are 16 residues in the CDR3.

V gene TRBV30 combines with J gene TRBJ2-7, with 8 bases identical to TRBD2. J lost 6 bases, V lost 3 bases, and 4 bases had no gene match. The CDR3 contains 12 residues. CDR1 is GTSNPN and CDR2 is SVGIG in the germline V gene (reference sequence). Written as DNA, the CDR3 is TGTGCCTGGAGACGGGAGGGCCCCGAGCAGTACTTC. Its translation is CAWRREGPEQYF.

In its sample, this clonotype was seen many times. The chain joins TRBV29-1 to TRBJ1-1; D may be TRBD1 (6 bases). The germline gives CDR1 SQVTM, CDR2 ANQGSEA. Trimming removed 4 bases at V and 5 bases at J, with 23 bases between. This CDR3 contains 16 residues. CDR3 amino acids: CSVGHYGRGRGTEAFF. CDR3 DNA: TGCAGCGTTGGTCATTATGGCAGGGGAAGAGGGACTGAAGCTTTCTTT.

This clonotype has ten or more counts. The chain carries TRBV29-1 and TRBJ2-7, with D maybe TRBD2 (6 bases). Germline CDR1 reads SQVTM; CDR2 reads ANQGSEA. Trimming stripped 1 base from V and 4 bases from J, with 11 bases between. CDR3 size: 13 residues. CDR3 residues: CSVEGGEAYEQYF. Written as DNA, the CDR3 is TGCAGCGTTGAAGGAGGGGAGGCTTACGAGCAGTACTTC.

On this clonotype itself: At one end the junction does not follow the germline gene, possibly because of a read error. The chain carries TRBV12-3 or TRBV12-4 and TRBJ1-2; TRBD1 might be the D (6 bases). CDR3 length: 13 residues. The CDR3 region is CASGLGADYGYTF. The CDR3 DNA is TGTGCCAGCGGTTTGGGGGCAGACTATGGCTACACCTTC.

The rearrangement links TRBV4-1 to TRBJ2-7; unclear D gene. Germline V CDR1 and CDR2: MGHRA, YSYEKL. Trimming shortened V by 5 bases and J by 3 bases, and 11 bases separated the two germline ends. This CDR3 spans 13 amino acids. The CDR3 loop reads CASSYRCGYEQYF. The CDR3 DNA sequence: TGCGCCAGCAGCTATAGATGCGGCTACGAGCAGTACTTC.

This clonotype was seen a single time. The germline gene is not matched at one end of the junction; a read error may be the cause. V usage is TRBV11-1 and J usage is TRBJ2-6, with D unclear. The germline CDR1 and CDR2 sequences are SGHAT and FQDESV (reference sequence). This CDR3 spans 14 amino acids. In DNA form, the CDR3 reads TGTGCCAGCAGCTGGAACTCTAGGGCCAACGTCCTGACTTTC. This translates into CASSWNSRANVLTF.

Turning to this clonotype: Germline is not matched at one junction end, which may reflect a read error. The rearrangement links TRBV7-9 to TRBJ2-7; tentative D call: TRBD2 (5 bases). CDR1 and CDR2 from the germline V gene are SEHNR and FQNEAQ (reference sequence). CDR3 length: 14 amino acids. CDR3 amino acids: CASSFQLAPYVQYF. As DNA, the CDR3 is TGTGCCAGCAGCTTCCAGCTAGCCCCCTACGTGCAGTACTTC.

Notes on this clonotype: Relative to the germline gene, one junction end is altered; a read error may explain this. V and J are TRBV11-2 and TRBJ2-1, with a weak D call TRBD2 (5 bases). CDR1 is SGHAT, CDR2 FQNNGV, per germline. This CDR3 contains 12 residues. The CDR3, as DNA: TGTGCTAGCAGCCCTCAAGCGGATGAGCAGTTGTTC. This gives the protein CASSPQADEQLF.

Details on this clonotype: The junction departs from germline at one end; a sequencing error may be responsible. The V gene is TRBV29-1, the J gene TRBJ1-2; D uncertain. Germline V gives CDR1 SQVTM, CDR2 ANQGSEA. The CDR3 loop spans 12 amino acids. CDR3 in amino acids: CSVEDTAYDYAF. As DNA, the CDR3 is TGCAGCGTTGAAGATACGGCCTATGACTACGCCTTC.

This clonotype was found many times. The rearrangement joins TRBV29-1 to TRBJ1-1; D unresolved. Trimming took 5 bases from V and 2 from J, leaving 6 bases between them. The CDR3 spans 11 residues. Germline CDR1 SQVTM, CDR2 ANQGSEA. CDR3 nucleotides: TGCAGCGTTCTCTTAAACACTGAAGCTTTCTTT. The encoded protein is CSVLLNTEAFF.

As to this clonotype: One junction end disagrees with the germline gene, perhaps due to a read error. The chain carries TRBV14 and TRBJ2-4, with 13 bases lining up with TRBD2. Germline V lookup: CDR1 SGHDN, CDR2 FVKESK. This CDR3 contains 20 residues. The CDR3 DNA sequence: TGTGCCAGCAGCCGCGGTAGGACAGGGACTAGCGGGACGTCCAAAAACACTCAGTACTTC. Its translation is CASSRGRTGTSGTSKNTQYF.

This clonotype was counted a few times. The gene calls are TRBV12-3 or TRBV12-4 and TRBJ2-3; 10 bases fit TRBD2. The trim removed 5 bases at V and 3 bases at J, leaving 5 bases unmatched. This CDR3 region has 15 residues. The CDR3 is CASSEKLAGTDTQYF. CDR3 bases: TGTGCCAGCAGTGAGAAACTAGCGGGAACAGATACGCAGTATTTT.

The rearrangement joins TRBV19 to TRBJ2-2; 10 bases align to TRBD1. Germline V gives CDR1 LNHDA, CDR2 SQIVND (reference sequence). V trimming: 9 bases; J trimming: 7 bases; junction bases outside the gene matches: 5. The length of the CDR3 is 13 residues. DNA of the CDR3: TGTGCCAGCGGACAGGGGGTCAGCGGGGAGCTGTTTTTT. Protein: CASGQGVSGELFF. The complete variable domain, with remaining parts taken from reference TRBV19 and TRBJ2-2, reads DGGITQSPKYLFRKEGQNVTLSCEQNLNHDAMYWYRQDPGQGLRLIYYSQIVNDFQKGDIAEGYSVSREKKESFPLTVTSAQKNPTAFYLCASGQGVSGELFFGEGSRLTVL.

This clonotype has at least ten counts. The J gene is TRBJ2-7, the V gene TRBV4-3; D is uncertain. The CDR3 spans 15 residues. CDR1 is LGHNA, CDR2 YSLEER, per germline. V was trimmed by 3 bases and J by 6 bases, leaving 18 bases between them. CDR3 in amino acids: CASSQGTQTFVEQYF. The CDR3 bases are TGCGCCAGCAGCCAGGGAACCCAGACTTTCGTCGAGCAGTACTTC.